Listed here are 19 T cell receptor beta chains from one sample, sequenced in a study of blood T cell repertoires in COVID-19. Measured with immunoSEQ multiplex PCR; TCRdb has only the in-frame clones, and not every one. The data hold 350,000 to 400,000 clones, with 90% observed a single time. Input material: peripheral blood. These receptors were collected from a man between 18 and 29 years old with active or convalescent COVID-19.

The chain has TRBV3-1 (or the pseudogene TRBV3-2) and TRBJ1-2; 7 bases line up with TRBD1. CDR1 and CDR2 (germline): LGHDT, YNNKEL (reference sequence). The ends lost 8 bases at V and 6 bases at J; junction bases unmatched: 6. The CDR3 is 12 amino acids. CDR3 coding DNA: TGTGCCAGCTGGACAGGAAACAATGGCTACACCTTC. It is translated as CASWTGNNGYTF.

This chain links TRBV27 with TRBJ2-1; perhaps TRBD1 as D (6 bases). Trimming took off 2 bases at V and 4 bases at J, with 6 bases between the two ends. Germline V gene data show CDR1 as MNHEY and CDR2 as SMNVEV (reference sequence). The CDR3 is made up of 13 amino acids. CDR3 loop: CASSLQGYNEQFF. The CDR3 DNA reads as TGTGCCAGCAGTTTACAGGGGTACAATGAGCAGTTCTTC.

J is TRBJ1-6 and V is TRBV6-5; 9 bases are a match to TRBD1. Germline CDR1 and CDR2: MNHEY and SVGAGI. The ends lost 6 bases at V and 7 bases at J; junction bases unmatched: 4. CDR3 length: 14 amino acids. The CDR3 region has the DNA TGTGCCAGCAGACGACAGGGGGTAAATTCACCCCTCCACTTT. The encoded protein is CASRRQGVNSPLHF.

The chain's CDR3 is CASSIAGQNTYEQYF. The CDR3 coding sequence is TGTGCCAGTAGTATTGCCGGACAGAATACCTACGAGCAGTACTTC. The V gene is TRBV19, the J gene TRBJ2-7, with D perhaps matching TRBD1 (6 bases). V was shortened by 3 bases and J by 2 bases, with 14 bases between the two germline ends. The CDR3 consists of 15 residues. CDR1 LNHDA and CDR2 SQIVND come from the germline V gene (reference sequence). Full variable domain (remainder filled in from reference TRBV19 and TRBJ2-7): DGGITQSPKYLFRKEGQNVTLSCEQNLNHDAMYWYRQDPGQGLRLIYYSQIVNDFQKGDIAEGYSVSREKKESFPLTVTSAQKNPTAFYLCASSIAGQNTYEQYFGPGTRLTVT.

The J gene is TRBJ1-2, the V gene TRBV7-9; D call uncertain. This CDR3 spans 12 amino acids. Germline V gives CDR1 SEHNR, CDR2 FQNEAQ (reference sequence). V lost 6 bases and J 4 bases, leaving 9 bases between the germline ends. CDR3 coding DNA: TGTGCCAGCAGTCGCGAGGGCTATGGCTACACCTTC. Translating gives CASSREGYGYTF. Full variable domain (outside the CDR3, taken from reference TRBV7-9 and TRBJ1-2): DTGVSQNPRHKITKRGQNVTFRCDPISEHNRLYWYRQTLGQGPEFLTYFQNEAQLEKSRLLSDRFSAERPKGSFSTLEIQRTEQGDSAMYLCASSREGYGYTFGSGTRLTVV.

The chain employs TRBV27 and TRBJ2-7; TRBD2 matches 8 bases. Germline V gene sequence: CDR1 MNHEY, CDR2 SMNVEV (reference sequence). Trimming took 5 bases from V and 3 from J; bases not matched to a gene: 6. There are 14 residues in the CDR3. The CDR3 here is CASSPIAGYYEQYF. CDR3 DNA sequence: TGTGCCAGCAGTCCGATAGCGGGATACTACGAGCAGTACTTC.

The chain recombines TRBV7-2 with TRBJ2-1; 7 positions agree with TRBD1. CDR1 and CDR2 from the germline V gene are SGHTA and FQGNSA. The CDR3 sequence is 13 residues long. Germline trimming cut 3 bases from V and 8 bases from J; bases unmatched to any gene: 4. CDR3 sequence reads: CASSFDRVYEQFF. CDR3 DNA sequence: TGTGCCAGCAGCTTCGACAGGGTTTATGAGCAGTTCTTC.

The chain joins TRBV5-1 to TRBJ1-5, with TRBD1 matching 9 bases. V lost 4 bases and J lost 7; bases outside the gene matches: 6. This CDR3 is built from 14 residues. CDR1 is SGHRS, CDR2 YFSETQ, per germline. The CDR3 DNA reads as TGCGCCAGCAGCCCGGGGACAGGGAGACAGCCCCAGCATTTT. Encoded protein: CASSPGTGRQPQHF.

The rearrangement joins TRBV28 to TRBJ2-1, with 8 nucleotides matching TRBD2. The CDR3 is 14 residues long. Looked up from germline, CDR1 is MDHEN and CDR2 is SYDVKM. V lost 3 bases, J lost 6 bases, and 4 bases stayed unmatched. The DNA for the CDR3 is TGTGCCAGCAGTTTCCGGGAGGGCACCAATGAGCAGTTCTTC. Protein sequence: CASSFREGTNEQFF. Together with reference TRBV28 and TRBJ2-1, the CDR3 gives the full variable domain: DVKVTQSSRYLVKRTGEKVFLECVQDMDHENMFWYRQDPGLGLRLIYFSYDVKMKEKGDIPEGYSVSREKKERFSLILESASTNQTSMYLCASSFREGTNEQFFGPGTRLTVL.

This clone was recorded a few times. The DNA for the CDR3 is TGCAGTGCTAGCCCGGAGTTCGAGCAGTACTTC. Translation: CSASPEFEQYF. The chain has TRBV20-1 and TRBJ2-7; D remains unclear. The CDR3 length is 11 residues. The ends were cut back, 3 bases at V and 6 bases at J, with 9 bases in the middle. Germline CDR1 DFQATT, CDR2 SNEGSKA (reference sequence).

The rearrangement links TRBV11-3 to TRBJ2-5; TRBD1 might be the D (6 bases). Germline V lookup: CDR1 SGHNT, CDR2 YENEEA. V was pared by 8 bases and J by 3 bases, with 10 bases between. The CDR3 totals 12 residues. Written as DNA, the CDR3 is TGTGCCAGCTCGGCAGGGGAAGAGACCCAGTACTTC. It specifies CASSAGEETQYF.

The chain links TRBV7-2 to TRBJ1-3; 8 bases map to TRBD1. This CDR3 contains 13 residues. Germline V gene sequence: CDR1 SGHTA, CDR2 FQGNSA. The V and J ends lost 4 bases and 4 bases, in that order; junction bases with no gene match: 0. The DNA of the CDR3 is TGTGCCAGCAGCTGGGACAGGGGAAACACCATATATTTT. Residues: CASSWDRGNTIYF.

V is TRBV27 and J is TRBJ1-5, with D perhaps TRBD1 (5 bases). The CDR3 length is 16 residues. V lost 2 bases and J lost 4, with 15 bases in between. Germline V gene sequence: CDR1 MNHEY, CDR2 SMNVEV (reference sequence). This chain's CDR3 is CASSLLAGGGNQPQHF. DNA of the CDR3: TGTGCCAGCAGTTTACTCGCAGGTGGGGGGAATCAGCCCCAGCATTTT.

This clone was counted only a few times. The chain joins TRBV7-8 to TRBJ1-4; no reliable D call. Germline CDR1 and CDR2: SGHVS and FQNEAQ. The CDR3 length is 17 residues. Trimming pared 7 bases from V and 0 bases from J, leaving 18 bases between. Here the CDR3 DNA reads TGTGCCAGCAACCTACGCGGGAGGAGTGCAACTAATGAAAAACTGTTTTTT. Protein sequence: CASNLRGRSATNEKLFF.

This chain links TRBV6-2 or TRBV6-3 with TRBJ2-7; the match to TRBD1 covers 7 bases. With 2 bases clipped from V and 5 bases from J, the junction kept 3 bases outside the gene matches. Germline V lookup: CDR1 MNHEY, CDR2 SVGEGT. The CDR3 has 13 amino acids. CDR3 nucleotide sequence: TGTGCCAGCAGTTACAGGGGGCTGGACGAGCAGTACTTC. This codes for CASSYRGLDEQYF.

The chain uses TRBV27 and TRBJ1-6; 10 positions agree with TRBD1. Germline V gene sequence: CDR1 MNHEY, CDR2 SMNVEV (reference sequence). CDR3 length equals 17 residues. V gave up 4 bases and J gave up 2 bases; unmatched junction bases: 5. In nucleotides, the CDR3 is TGTGCCAGCAGTTCCATCGGGACAGGGGCCTATAATTCACCCCTCCACTTT. Residues: CASSSIGTGAYNSPLHF.

The V and J genes are TRBV5-5 and TRBJ1-4, with 7 bases aligning to TRBD1. Per germline, CDR1 SGHKS and CDR2 YYEKEE (reference sequence). Trimming removed 0 bases from V and 8 bases from J; junction bases left unmatched: 4. The CDR3 length is 14 residues. CDR3 region: CASSLVDREEKLFF. CDR3 DNA sequence: TGTGCCAGCAGCTTGGTTGACAGGGAGGAAAAACTGTTTTTT.

This clone was seen once. The V gene is TRBV2, the J gene TRBJ2-3; weak D call: TRBD2 (5 bases). V lost 7 bases to trimming and J lost 0 bases, with 14 bases between them. The germline V gene has CDR1 SNHLY and CDR2 FYNNEI. The CDR3 is 15 amino acids. The CDR3 here is CASTLEGSSTDTQYF. CDR3 coding DNA: TGTGCCAGCACATTGGAAGGGAGCAGCACAGATACGCAGTATTTT. Using reference TRBV2 and TRBJ2-3 for the parts outside the CDR3, the full variable domain is EPEVTQTPSHQVTQMGQEVILRCVPISNHLYFYWYRQILGQKVEFLVSFYNNEISEKSEIFDDQFSVERPDGSNFTLKIRSTKLEDSAMYFCASTLEGSSTDTQYFGPGTRLTVL.

V gene TRBV7-9 combines with J gene TRBJ1-2, with D possibly matching TRBD1 (5 bases). This CDR3 is 13 amino acids long. The ends were cut back, 5 bases at V and 3 bases at J, with 10 bases in the middle. Germline CDR1 SEHNR, CDR2 FQNEAQ (reference sequence). The CDR3: CASSETGHYGYTF. The CDR3, as DNA: TGTGCCAGCAGCGAAACAGGCCACTATGGCTACACCTTC.